This T cell receptor beta chain originates from a study of identifying expanded T cells in peripheral blood. Collection occurred without any documented infections or immune events in donors. The data were produced by immunoSEQ multiplex PCR, yet TCRdb's version contains in-frame clones alone and is incomplete. The table shows about 98,000 clones, with 88% occurring only once. A word on this clone: What it recognizes is unknown.

The CDR3 has 15 amino acids. CDR1 and CDR2 from the germline V gene are LNHDA and SQIVND (reference sequence). Between the trimmed V and J ends, which lost 4 bases and 14 bases, there was a span of 24 bases. General study points: Technical replicates showed roughly 1.2 changed clones; around two weeks roughly 16; four weeks 19. Variance in clone template counts between approximately 2-week samples significantly increased with total template count across all healthy donors.

The origin of this receptor is a person aged 18 to 70 in good health. Sequenced sample: blood. The chain couples TRBV19 to TRBJ2-1; unclear D gene. This chain's CDR3 is CASSTSLGGPSVKFF. In nucleotides, the CDR3 is TGTGCCAGTAGTACCTCCCTGGGCGGACCATCAGTGAAGTTCTTC.